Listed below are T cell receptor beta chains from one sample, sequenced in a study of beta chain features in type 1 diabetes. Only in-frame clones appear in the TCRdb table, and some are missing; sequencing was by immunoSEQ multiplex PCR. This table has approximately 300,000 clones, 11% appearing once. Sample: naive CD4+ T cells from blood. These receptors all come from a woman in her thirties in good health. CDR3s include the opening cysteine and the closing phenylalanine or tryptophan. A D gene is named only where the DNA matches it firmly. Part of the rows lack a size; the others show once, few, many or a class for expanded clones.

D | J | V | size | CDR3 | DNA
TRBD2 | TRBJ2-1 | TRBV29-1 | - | CSAWTSGYNEQFF | TGCAGCGCTTGGACTAGCGGGTACAATGAGCAGTTCTTC
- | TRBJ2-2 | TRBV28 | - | CASSYLGSGDTGELFF | TGTGCCAGCAGTTATCTCGGGAGTGGAGACACCGGGGAGCTGTTTTTT
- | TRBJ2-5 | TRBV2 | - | CASSLTLVETQYF | TGTGCCAGCAGTTTAACATTGGTAGAGACCCAGTACTTC
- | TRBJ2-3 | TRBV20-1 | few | CSARPTDTQYF | TGCAGTGCTAGACCTACAGATACGCAGTATTTT
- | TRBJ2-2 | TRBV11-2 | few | CATGLALLDGELFF | TGTGCCACGGGGCTAGCGTTATTGGACGGGGAGCTGTTTTTT
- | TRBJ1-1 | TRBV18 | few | CASSEGRRGTEAFF | TGTGCCAGCTCAGAAGGACGAAGGGGCACTGAAGCTTTCTTT
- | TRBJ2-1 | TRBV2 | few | CASRDKPIGNEQFF | TGTGCCAGCAGAGATAAGCCCATCGGCAATGAGCAGTTCTTC
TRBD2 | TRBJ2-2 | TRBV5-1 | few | CASRELAANTGELFF | TGCGCCAGCAGGGAGCTAGCGGCGAACACCGGGGAGCTGTTTTTT
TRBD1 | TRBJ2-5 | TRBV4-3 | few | CASSQNRGTGGYQETQYF | TGCGCCAGCAGCCAAAACCGGGGTACAGGGGGCTACCAAGAGACCCAGTACTTC
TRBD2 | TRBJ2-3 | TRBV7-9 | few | CASSLNAGVADTQYF | TGTGCCAGCAGCTTAAACGCGGGAGTGGCAGATACGCAGTATTTT
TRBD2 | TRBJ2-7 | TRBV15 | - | CATSRVNVVIAGARGYEQYF | TGTGCCACCAGCAGAGTCAACGTGGTAATAGCGGGAGCCAGGGGTTACGAGCAGTACTTC
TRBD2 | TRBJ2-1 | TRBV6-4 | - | CASRKIAGGPSYNEQFF | TGTGCCAGCAGAAAGATAGCGGGAGGGCCCTCCTACAATGAGCAGTTCTTC
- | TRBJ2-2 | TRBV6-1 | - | CASLSGSRTGELFF | TGTGCCAGCCTCTCGGGTTCGCGTACCGGGGAGCTGTTTTTT
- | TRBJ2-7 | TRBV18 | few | CASSPVQGSNSYEQYF | TGTGCCAGCTCACCGGTCCAGGGGTCAAACTCCTACGAGCAGTACTTC
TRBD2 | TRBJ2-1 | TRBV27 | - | CASSLFFGLDGSEQFF | TGTGCCAGCAGTTTATTCTTCGGACTAGATGGGTCTGAGCAGTTCTTC
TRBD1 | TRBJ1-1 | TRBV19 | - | CASSQGVGTEAFF | TGTGCCAGTAGCCAGGGGGTTGGGACTGAAGCTTTCTTT
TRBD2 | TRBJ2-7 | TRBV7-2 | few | CASSSSGRSSYEQYF | TGTGCCAGCAGCTCTAGCGGGAGGAGCTCCTACGAGCAGTACTTC
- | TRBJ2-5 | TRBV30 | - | CAWSPGDAETQYF | TGTGCCTGGAGCCCGGGGGATGCAGAGACCCAGTACTTC